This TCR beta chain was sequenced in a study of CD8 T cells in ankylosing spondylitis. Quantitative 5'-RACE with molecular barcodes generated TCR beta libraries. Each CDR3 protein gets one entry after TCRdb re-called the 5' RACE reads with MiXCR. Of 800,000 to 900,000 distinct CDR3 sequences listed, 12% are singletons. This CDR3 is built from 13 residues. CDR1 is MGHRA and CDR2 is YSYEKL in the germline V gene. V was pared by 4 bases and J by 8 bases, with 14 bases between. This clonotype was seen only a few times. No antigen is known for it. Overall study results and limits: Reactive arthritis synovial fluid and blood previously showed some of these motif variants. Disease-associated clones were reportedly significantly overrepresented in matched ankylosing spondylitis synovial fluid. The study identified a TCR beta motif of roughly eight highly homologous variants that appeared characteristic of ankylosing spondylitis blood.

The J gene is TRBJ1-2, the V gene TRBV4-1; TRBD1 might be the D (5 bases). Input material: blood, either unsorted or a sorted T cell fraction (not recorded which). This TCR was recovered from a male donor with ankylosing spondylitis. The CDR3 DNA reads TGCGCCAGCAGCCCCTACAGGCAAGGAGGCTACACCTTC. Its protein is CASSPYRQGGYTF.